The clone carrying this T cell receptor beta chain was seen at least ten times. Amplification from RNA transcripts yielded the TCR beta CDR3 regions. Amplification began with first-round RT-PCR using HTBI primers, then second-round multiplex PCR was performed. TCRdb redid the calling of the multiplex PCR reads with MiXCR, one entry per CDR3 protein. The sample has 210,000 or so distinct CDR3 sequences, roughly 29% seen once. The junction had 3 bases not matched to a gene; V was cut back by 2 bases and J by 8 bases. Germline CDR1 is MNHEY and CDR2 is SVGAGI. The CDR3 covers 16 residues. The data are from a study of Graves' ophthalmopathy and Graves' hyperthyroidism.

The V gene is TRBV6-5, the J gene TRBJ2-1; 16 bases line up with TRBD2. The specimen sequenced was peripheral blood. This clonotype was sampled from a man aged 50-59 years with Graves' ophthalmopathy. The CDR3 bases are TGTGCCAGCAGTTACGGGACTAGCGGGAGGGTCGATGAGCAGTTCTTC. Translating gives CASSYGTSGRVDEQFF.